These 32 T cell receptor beta chains originate from one sample sequenced in a study of identical twins. TCRdb called the 5' RACE reads again in MiXCR, with one record for every CDR3 protein. This sample yields roughly 630,000 distinct CDR3 sequences, of which 7% to 7.5% are seen a single time; roughly 1.6% belongs to the top ten. The same sample was also studied in work on yellow fever vaccine responses in identical twins.

The sequencing sample was made of PBMCs. These receptors were taken from a young woman in good health.

This clonotype occurred many times. This rearrangement joins TRBV4-1 to TRBJ2-5, with 11 bases that match TRBD2. Trimming took 5 bases from V and 5 from J; bases not matched to a gene: 7. Germline V gene sequence: CDR1 MGHRA, CDR2 YSYEKL. The CDR3 contains 15 residues. The CDR3 DNA sequence: TGCGCCAGCAGCGCGACAGGACTAGCGGGTGAGACCCAGTACTTC. Protein product: CASSATGLAGETQYF.

The J gene is TRBJ2-3, the V gene TRBV15, with 10 bases identical to TRBD2. Germline CDR1 reads LNHNV; CDR2 reads YYDKDF (reference sequence). This CDR3 is built from 19 residues. V shed 5 bases and J 2 bases; nucleotides not matched to a gene: 16. CDR3 protein: CATSPGASGSSGVTDTQYF. In DNA form, the CDR3 reads TGTGCCACCAGCCCCGGGGCTAGCGGGAGTAGCGGAGTCACAGATACGCAGTATTTT.

In this sample, this clonotype turned up many times. This chain links TRBV29-1 with TRBJ2-3; either TRBD1 or TRBD2 may supply D (5 bases each). The CDR3 is 15 residues long. The V gene's germline CDR1 is SQVTM and CDR2 ANQGSEA. Trimming took off 5 bases at V and 1 base at J, with 16 bases between the two ends. CDR3 sequence: CSVLGENTGTDTQYF. The CDR3 DNA follows: TGCAGCGTTCTGGGGGAAAACACTGGCACAGATACGCAGTATTTT.

The chain is built from TRBV3-1 and TRBJ1-4; maybe TRBD1 (5 bases). Trimming removed 6 bases at V and 4 bases at J, with 12 bases between. The CDR3 runs to 14 residues. CDR1 and CDR2 from the germline V gene are LGHDT and YNNKEL (reference sequence). The CDR3 DNA reads as TGTGCCAGCAGTCGAGACAGTATTAATGAAAAACTGTTTTTT. The encoded protein is CASSRDSINEKLFF.

This clonotype was counted a few times. The chain carries TRBV5-1 and TRBJ2-5; D gene uncertain. The germline gives CDR1 SGHRS, CDR2 YFSETQ. V lost 4 bases to trimming and J lost 5 bases, with 18 bases between them. CDR3 length equals 15 residues. This chain's CDR3 is CASSPPPPTRETQYF. For the CDR3, the DNA is TGCGCCAGCAGCCCCCCTCCGCCGACAAGGGAGACCCAGTACTTC.

This rearrangement joins TRBV11-2 to TRBJ1-1; D not certain. The V gene's germline CDR1 is SGHAT and CDR2 FQNNGV. V was trimmed by 4 bases and J by 4 bases, leaving 16 bases between them. This CDR3 spans 15 amino acids. Written as DNA, the CDR3 is TGTGCCAGCAGCTCGGTAGCAAGTACCGCCACTGAAGCTTTCTTT. Protein sequence: CASSSVASTATEAFF.

The J gene is TRBJ2-1, the V gene TRBV10-3; D is possibly TRBD2 (6 bases). V lost 10 bases to trimming and J lost 7 bases, with 17 bases between them. The CDR3 is 13 residues long. CDR1 is ENHRY and CDR2 is SYGVKD in the germline V gene. DNA for the CDR3: TGTGCCACCTACTCGACTAGTATTAATGAGCAGTTCTTC. Its translation is CATYSTSINEQFF.

This clonotype was detected ten times or more. The gene calls are TRBV5-5 and TRBJ2-1, with 13 bases fitting TRBD2. Trimming at V came to 5 bases and at J to 9 bases, leaving 8 bases not matched to a gene. The CDR3 has 15 residues. Per the germline V gene, CDR1 is SGHKS and CDR2 is YYEKEE (reference sequence). Written as DNA, the CDR3 is TGTGCCAGCAGTCCGAGGACTAGCGGGGGCCGTGAGCAGTTCTTC. Its translation is CASSPRTSGGREQFF.

This clonotype came up many times. The J gene is TRBJ2-3, the V gene TRBV29-1; D is uncertain. CDR3 length: 12 residues. Germline CDR1 reads SQVTM; CDR2 reads ANQGSEA. Trimming cost V 5 bases and J 1 base, with 7 bases left between them. CDR3 DNA: TGCAGCGTTCACCCGGGCACAGATACGCAGTATTTT. It is translated as CSVHPGTDTQYF.

This clonotype was detected many times. The gene calls are TRBV6-1 and TRBJ2-1, with 7 positions matching TRBD1. This CDR3 is 15 amino acids long. In germline, CDR1 is MNHNS, CDR2 SASEGT. Trimming removed 10 bases from V and 0 bases from J; junction bases left unmatched: 9. The CDR3 loop reads CATPQGPNSYNEQFF. The CDR3 nucleotides read TGTGCCACCCCACAGGGGCCGAACTCCTACAATGAGCAGTTCTTC.

The chain combines TRBV20-1 with TRBJ1-1, with 10 bases matching TRBD1. J lost 4 bases, V lost 8 bases, and 7 bases had no gene match. CDR1 is DFQATT, CDR2 SNEGSKA, per germline (reference sequence). CDR3 size: 13 residues. As DNA, the CDR3 is TGCAGTTCCATCGGGACAGGGGTCACTGAAGCTTTCTTT. This sequence encodes CSSIGTGVTEAFF.

The rearrangement uses TRBV7-2 and TRBJ2-1; the match to TRBD2 covers 11 bases. Per the germline V gene, CDR1 is SGHTA and CDR2 is FQGNSA. The CDR3 extends over 16 amino acids. After removal of 4 bases from V and 3 bases from J, the junction contained 5 bases not matched to a gene. For the CDR3, the DNA is TGTGCCAGCAGCTCCCAGGGGACTAGCGGCTACAATGAGCAGTTCTTC. Its protein is CASSSQGTSGYNEQFF.

This clonotype was counted at least ten times. The chain has TRBV12-3 or TRBV12-4 and TRBJ2-2; TRBD2 matches 8 bases. This CDR3 region has 14 residues. V trimming: 5 bases; J trimming: 8 bases; junction bases outside the gene matches: 7. In DNA, the CDR3 is TGTGCCAGCAGTCTTAGCGGGACTTCGGGGGAGCTGTTTTTT. It yields the protein CASSLSGTSGELFF.

This clonotype occurred many times. This chain uses TRBV28 with TRBJ2-7; D remains ambiguous. Trimming pared 4 bases from V and 0 bases from J, leaving 4 bases between. The CDR3 totals 12 residues. CDR1 is MDHEN and CDR2 is SYDVKM in the germline V gene. This CDR3 is CASSSDSYEQYV. The CDR3 DNA follows: TGTGCCAGCAGTTCGGACTCCTACGAGCAGTACGTC.

The table lists this clonotype with a count of one. This chain connects TRBV28 to TRBJ2-5; D call uncertain. The CDR3 length is 16 residues. Germline values: CDR1 MDHEN, CDR2 SYDVKM. Trimming removed 5 bases at V and 2 bases at J, with 18 bases between. The CDR3 sequence: CASSPLQSTLQETQYF. As DNA, the CDR3 is TGTGCCAGCAGTCCTCTTCAGAGTACTCTGCAAGAGACCCAGTACTTC.

This clonotype was seen a handful of times. The chain links TRBV12-3 or TRBV12-4 to TRBJ2-1; 9 nucleotides align to TRBD2. Unmatched junction bases numbered 6, after V lost 1 base and J lost 11 bases. The length of the CDR3 is 14 residues. In nucleotides, the CDR3 is TGTGCCAGCAGTTTAGTCCTAGCGGGAATTAAGCAGTTCTTC. Translated, it gives CASSLVLAGIKQFF.

The table lists this clonotype with many counts. The rearrangement uses TRBV7-2 and TRBJ1-3; TRBD1 might be the D (5 bases). The germline V and J ends were trimmed by 4 bases and 0 bases, with 13 bases remaining between them. Germline loops: CDR1 SGHTA, CDR2 FQGNSA. The CDR3 consists of 16 residues. The CDR3 here is CASSSRWGSSGNTIYF. CDR3 coding DNA: TGTGCCAGCAGCTCCCGATGGGGGAGCTCTGGAAACACCATATATTTT. The whole variable domain, remainder taken from reference TRBV7-2 and TRBJ1-3, is GAGVSQSPSNKVTEKGKDVELRCDPISGHTALYWYRQSLGQGLEFLIYFQGNSAPDKSGLPSDRFSAERTGGSVSTLTIQRTQQEDSAVYLCASSSRWGSSGNTIYFGEGSWLTVV.

This clonotype was picked up many times. The rearrangement joins TRBV5-1 to TRBJ1-2, with D possibly being TRBD1 (6 bases). CDR1 and CDR2 from the germline V gene are SGHRS and YFSETQ. The CDR3 consists of 15 residues. Trimming left V 0 bases short and J 12 bases short, with 21 bases between. CDR3 nucleotides: TGCGCCAGCAGCTTGGGCGGGGGCCAGGCACAGACTCACACCTTC. Protein sequence: CASSLGGGQAQTHTF.

This clonotype was counted many times. V gene TRBV20-1 combines with J gene TRBJ1-1; TRBD1 matches at 8 bases. Per germline, CDR1 DFQATT and CDR2 SNEGSKA (reference sequence). The CDR3 extends over 12 amino acids. The CDR3 is CHPKQGGTEAFF. The CDR3 nucleotides are TGCCACCCGAAACAGGGGGGCACTGAAGCTTTCTTT.

The chain recombines TRBV20-1 with TRBJ2-5; unclear D gene. The germline V gene has CDR1 DFQATT and CDR2 SNEGSKA (reference sequence). Trimming removed 2 bases from V and 2 bases from J, with 9 bases in between. The CDR3 has 13 residues. CDR3: CSARYVLQETQYF. For the CDR3, the DNA is TGCAGTGCTAGATACGTACTACAAGAGACCCAGTACTTC.

The sample holds a few counts of this clonotype. This chain joins TRBV2 and TRBJ1-2; a weak D match, TRBD1 (5 bases). The V end lost 5 bases, the J end lost 4 bases, and 17 bases lay between the germline ends. The CDR3 sequence is 15 residues long. CDR1 and CDR2 (germline): SNHLY, FYNNEI. The CDR3 spells CASSYDPLGGYGYTF. The DNA of the CDR3 is TGTGCCAGCAGTTACGACCCCCTCGGGGGCTATGGCTACACCTTC.

This clonotype was counted ten times or more. V is TRBV7-9 and J is TRBJ2-1; 7 nucleotides match TRBD1. Trimming took 2 bases from V and 2 from J; bases not matched to a gene: 3. This CDR3 is built from 15 residues. Germline V gene sequence: CDR1 SEHNR, CDR2 FQNEAQ (reference sequence). CDR3 protein: CASSLMTGPYNEQFF. The DNA for the CDR3 is TGTGCCAGCAGCTTAATGACAGGGCCCTACAATGAGCAGTTCTTC. The complete variable domain, with remaining parts taken from reference TRBV7-9 and TRBJ2-1, reads DTGVSQNPRHKITKRGQNVTFRCDPISEHNRLYWYRQTLGQGPEFLTYFQNEAQLEKSRLLSDRFSAERPKGSFSTLEIQRTEQGDSAMYLCASSLMTGPYNEQFFGPGTRLTVL.

The genes are TRBV5-6 and TRBJ2-1, with D tentatively TRBD2 (6 bases). The CDR3 extends over 16 amino acids. Germline CDR1 is SGHDT and CDR2 is YYEEEE. The V and J ends lost 4 bases and 0 bases respectively, with 14 bases between them. The CDR3 sequence is CASSVAGDFSYNEQFF. In DNA form, the CDR3 reads TGTGCCAGCAGCGTGGCCGGGGACTTCTCCTACAATGAGCAGTTCTTC.

This clonotype was observed a handful of times. The chain carries TRBV6-5 and TRBJ2-7; no clear D gene. CDR3 size: 15 residues. Trimming took 0 bases from V and 0 from J, leaving 9 bases between them. From germline, CDR1 is MNHEY and CDR2 SVGAGI. CDR3 sequence: CASSYSIVISYEQYF. The CDR3 nucleotides read TGTGCCAGCAGTTACTCGATTGTAATCTCCTACGAGCAGTACTTC.

This clonotype was seen at least ten times. V is TRBV5-4 and J is TRBJ2-2, with 7 bases that match TRBD2. This CDR3 spans 16 amino acids. After removal of 5 bases from V and 6 bases from J, the junction contained 13 bases not matched to a gene. Germline lookup yields CDR1 SGHNT and CDR2 YYREEE (reference sequence). This chain's CDR3 is CASSSGRRGPAGELFF. In nucleotides, the CDR3 is TGTGCCAGCAGTTCCGGGAGGAGAGGGCCTGCCGGGGAGCTGTTTTTT.

The V gene is TRBV12-3 or TRBV12-4, the J gene TRBJ2-4, with TRBD1 identical over 7 bases. The CDR3 loop spans 14 amino acids. Trimming at V came to 5 bases and at J to 15 bases, leaving 16 bases not matched to a gene. CDR3 amino acids: CASSPTRTGSFLYF. CDR3 DNA sequence: TGTGCCAGCAGTCCCACCCGGACAGGCTCGTTCCTGTACTTC.

The chain employs TRBV29-1 and TRBJ2-5, with 7 bases fitting TRBD2. V trimming: 3 bases; J trimming: 6 bases; junction bases outside the gene matches: 13. Per the germline V gene, CDR1 is SQVTM and CDR2 is ANQGSEA. CDR3 length: 15 residues. The chain's CDR3 is CSVEGRARGLKTQYF. The CDR3 nucleotides are TGCAGCGTTGAGGGGAGGGCCCGTGGACTGAAGACCCAGTACTTC.

This clonotype was seen many times. This chain joins TRBV29-1 and TRBJ2-7, with D maybe TRBD2 (6 bases). The CDR3 has 12 amino acids. Trimming stripped 6 bases from V and 7 bases from J, with 16 bases between. Per germline, CDR1 SQVTM and CDR2 ANQGSEA. The CDR3 DNA is TGCAGCGTGCGGAGGGGATCTCGGGAGCAGTACTTC. Its translation is CSVRRGSREQYF.

Ten or more counts support this clonotype. V and J are TRBV11-2 and TRBJ2-7; D not certain. Germline lookup yields CDR1 SGHAT and CDR2 FQNNGV. Trimming took 5 bases from V and 3 from J, leaving 14 bases between them. This CDR3 spans 14 amino acids. The CDR3 sequence is CASSRAQRNYEQYV. The CDR3 DNA is TGTGCCAGCAGCAGAGCACAGAGGAACTACGAGCAGTACGTC.

Only a few counts were recorded for this clonotype. The chain employs TRBV5-1 and TRBJ2-5; D unresolved. CDR1 and CDR2 from the germline V gene are SGHRS and YFSETQ. The CDR3 has 14 amino acids. Between the trimmed V and J ends, which lost 5 bases and 0 bases, there was a span of 11 bases. The CDR3: CASSQDGYQETQYF. The CDR3 nucleotides read TGCGCCAGCAGTCAGGATGGGTACCAAGAGACCCAGTACTTC.

This clonotype was found many times. This chain links TRBV6-5 with TRBJ2-7; 9 bases match TRBD2. The CDR3 runs 15 residues. The V and J ends lost 0 bases and 4 bases, in that order; junction bases with no gene match: 4. Germline V gives CDR1 MNHEY, CDR2 SVGAGI. The DNA for the CDR3 is TGTGCCAGCAGTTACTCCGGGACTAGCTTATACGAGCAGTACTTC. This sequence encodes CASSYSGTSLYEQYF.

CDR3 in amino acids: CASSSPSGYGTDTQYF. The CDR3 DNA reads TGCGCCAGCAGCTCACCCAGCGGATATGGCACAGATACGCAGTATTTT. The chain is built from TRBV4-1 and TRBJ2-3; tentatively, D is TRBD2 (5 bases). Germline lookup yields CDR1 MGHRA and CDR2 YSYEKL. This CDR3 is built from 16 residues. V shed 5 bases and J shed 1 base, with 16 bases lying between them.